This T cell receptor beta chain is drawn from a study of a mutant IDH1 vaccine in newly diagnosed glioma (dated by TCRdb to 2020 to 2022). At the level of the whole study: Across visits V03 through V10, patients got a total of eight vaccinations, given in weeks 1, 3, 5, 7, 11, 15, 19 and 23. Peripheral blood samples were drawn at six visits, namely V03 (baseline), V05, V07, V10, V12 and V13. Of the 30 to 35 patients who were treated, approximately 60% were male and about 40% were female, and the mean age was about 40 years. Vaccination started 4-6 weeks after radiotherapy alone, or was given together with temozolomide cycles in the groups whose treatment included chemotherapy. Longitudinal TCRB deep sequencing was done for roughly 23 treated patients, wherever samples were available for exploratory analyses. Before enrollment, patients had received standard therapy of radiotherapy alone, temozolomide alone, or radiochemotherapy with temozolomide; most received the combination.

The CDR3 sequence holds 14 residues, the cysteine and phenylalanine included. Of the read, only the CDR3 DNA is kept; its 42 bases are in frame from base 1. V is cut back by 1 base and J by 9 bases, with 4 bases in the junction unmatched. CDR1 and CDR2 were assigned from the germline V gene (reference sequence) as SEHNR and FQNEAQ. Read against the paper, the sample's time point label means: week 5, during vaccination. A 20-mer mutant IDH1 peptide at 300 micrograms in Montanide made up each vaccine dose, which was injected subcutaneously together with topical imiquimod. The donors had newly diagnosed IDH1-mutant astrocytomas of WHO grade 3 or 4 that showed loss of nuclear ATRX. The samples were drawn from NOA16, a multicentre, single-arm, open-label phase I trial in Germany that tested a mutant IDH1 peptide vaccine in humans for the first time. Genomic DNA for TCRB sequencing was isolated from EDTA blood with the DNeasy Blood and Tissue Kit.

This clone has only one observation. Its antigen specificity is not known. Per-base quality was not reported, and no clone a single base away is much larger than it. What the authors observed across the whole study: Selection of PBMC samples for TCRB deep sequencing was based on availability. According to the authors, sample limitations meant that analyses of patient blood samples could not be reproduced. Across multiple MHC alleles, vaccine-induced immune responses were seen in roughly 93% of patients. Changes in the top peripheral T cell clonotypes picked up by TCRB sequencing did not appear to be linked to pseudoprogression.

Libraries were constructed by the immunoSEQ multiplex PCR assay. Following the manufacturer's protocol, the hsTCRB Kit was used to amplify rearranged TCR beta chain sequences. Sequencing of TCRB libraries was carried out on an Illumina MiSeq. In the source study's methods: Demultiplexing, trimming and gene mapping were performed with the kit vendor's proprietary platform. In TCRdb, the immuneACCESS table is reduced to in-frame sequences with V and J assigned. These tables do not hold every clone; where another copy was compared, an unresolved V gene accounts for under half, and the others remain unexplained. That table furnishes V, J and clone size, whereas the DNA furnished D and trimming. The sample data list about 30,000 clones, and about 79% of these were observed just once. 24% of the sample is taken by the ten largest.

Sequenced here: PBMCs, sampled from a glioma patient whose treatment included an IDH1 peptide vaccine. The origin of this receptor is a man aged 30 to 39 with glioma. The sequence joins TRBV7-9 to TRBJ2-1; TRBD1 lines up with 9 middle nucleotides. The DNA is TGTGCCAGCAGCTTAGTACAGGGGGCGATTGAGCAGTTCTTC. It translates to CASSLVQGAIEQFF.